The entry below describes one T cell receptor (beta chain). Antigen unknown. The sample is drawn from a study of T cell repertoires in cytomegalovirus infection. In the study overall: CMV infection together with matching HLA type was indicated by public TCR beta signatures. General observations from the study: Public TCR beta family frequency separated CMV-and-HLA carriers, including in an independent cohort. The ex vivo response showed dominance by HLA-C-restricted CMV-specific TCR beta clonotypes.

V was clipped by 2 bases and J by 0 bases, with 5 bases between them. Per germline, CDR1 MGHRA and CDR2 YSYEKL. CDR3 length: 14 residues. TCRdb re-called the reads with MiXCR, one entry per CDR3 protein. The data contain about 920,000 distinct CDR3 sequences, about 33% of them singletons. This receptor was identified in a human donor in good health (CMV status not recorded). Some clones in this sample may be carry-over from other donors' samples. The chain uses TRBV4-1 and TRBJ2-1; D gene unclear. Material: cultured CD8+ T cells from PBMCs, obtained from culture after CMV antigen stimulation. CDR3 nucleotide sequence: TGCGCCAGCAGCCAAAGCTTCTCCTACAATGAGCAGTTCTTC. It translates to CASSQSFSYNEQFF.